These 30 T cell receptor beta chains share one sample of origin, sequenced in a study of cytotoxic CD8 clonotypes in ibrutinib-treated CLL. Sequencing was performed with immunoSEQ multiplex PCR; in TCRdb, only in-frame clones are kept and a portion is missing. The sample consists of around 140,000 clones, over 75% of them appearing once. Sequencing used PBMCs, obtained after 36 months of ibrutinib treatment. Receptor source: a human donor with chronic lymphocytic leukemia.

The chain couples TRBV19 to TRBJ2-5; D tentatively reads TRBD1 or TRBD2 (5 bases each). The CDR3 totals 14 residues. Germline V gives CDR1 LNHDA, CDR2 SQIVND (reference sequence). Trimming left V 2 bases short and J 7 bases short, with 14 bases between. This CDR3 reads CASSILDSTGTQYF. The CDR3 DNA is TGTGCCAGTAGTATATTGGACTCCACAGGGACCCAGTACTTC.

The CDR3 here is CASRQGGTDTQYF. DNA for the CDR3: TGTGCCAGCCGACAGGGAGGCACAGATACGCAGTATTTT. The V gene is TRBV10-3, the J gene TRBJ2-3; TRBD1 aligns across 7 bases. V lost 10 bases to trimming and J lost 1 base; unmatched junction nucleotides: 5. Looked up from germline, CDR1 is ENHRY and CDR2 is SYGVKD. The CDR3 loop spans 13 amino acids.

The J gene is TRBJ2-5, the V gene TRBV30, with a possible D match to TRBD1 (5 bases). The germline CDR1 and CDR2 sequences are GTSNPN and SVGIG (reference sequence). Trimming cost V 2 bases and J 2 bases, with 12 bases left between them. The CDR3 totals 14 residues. The CDR3 region is CAWSPRQLQETQYF. The CDR3 bases are TGTGCCTGGAGTCCCCGACAGTTACAAGAGACCCAGTACTTC.

This rearrangement joins TRBV6-6 to TRBJ2-7; D remains ambiguous. The ends were cut back, 4 bases at V and 6 bases at J, with 7 bases in the middle. The germline V gene encodes CDR1 MNHNY and CDR2 SVGAGI (reference sequence). The CDR3 contains 11 residues. The CDR3 DNA is TGTGCCAGCAGTTCCAGTTCCGAGCAGTACTTC. Translation gives CASSSSSEQYF.

V and J are TRBV18 and TRBJ2-7; TRBD2 is a possible D gene (5 bases). The germline V gene encodes CDR1 KGHSH and CDR2 LQKENI. Trimming cost V 0 bases and J 7 bases, with 7 bases left between them. The CDR3 consists of 12 residues. This CDR3 reads CASSPPGGEQYF. The CDR3 coding sequence is TGTGCCAGCTCACCACCGGGCGGGGAGCAGTACTTC.

V and J are TRBV11-2 and TRBJ1-4; 11 bases fit TRBD1. The V gene's germline CDR1 is SGHAT and CDR2 FQNNGV. V shed 5 bases and J 4 bases; nucleotides not matched to a gene: 15. This CDR3 is 19 amino acids long. In DNA, the CDR3 is TGTGCCAGCAGCATCAAATACCCGGGACAGGGGGTGAATAATGAAAAACTGTTTTTT. Amino acids: CASSIKYPGQGVNNEKLFF.

This clone came up once. The genes are TRBV23-1 and TRBJ2-7; D is unresolved. TRBV23-1 is recorded as an ORF, its role being uncertain. The CDR3 spans 16 residues. Trimming took off 3 bases at V and 5 bases at J, with 20 bases between the two ends. The CDR3 DNA reads TGCGCCAGCAGTCATAGAGCTTGGGTTAAGGTGCACGAGCAGTACTTC. Encoded protein: CASSHRAWVKVHEQYF.

The V and J genes are TRBV15 and TRBJ1-1; D is uncertain. The germline V gene has CDR1 LNHNV and CDR2 YYDKDF (reference sequence). V was cut by 9 bases and J by 3 bases, with 14 bases left in between. There are 13 residues in the CDR3. CDR3 loop: CATVRDYDTEAFF. CDR3 in DNA: TGTGCCACGGTCCGGGATTATGACACTGAAGCTTTCTTT.

The chain has TRBV11-2 and TRBJ1-2; maybe TRBD1 (5 bases). Germline CDR1 is SGHAT and CDR2 is FQNNGV. The CDR3 is made up of 15 amino acids. Trimming pared 5 bases from V and 0 bases from J, leaving 13 bases between. The CDR3 sequence: CASSPGFSANYGYTF. The CDR3 nucleotides read TGTGCCAGCAGCCCAGGGTTCTCAGCTAACTATGGCTACACCTTC.

CDR3 residues: CASSVNTDTQYF. The CDR3 DNA follows: TGTGCCAGCAGTGTGAACACAGATACGCAGTATTTT. This chain connects TRBV2 to TRBJ2-3; no clear D gene. The CDR3 has 12 residues. CDR1 is SNHLY and CDR2 is FYNNEI in the germline V gene. Trimming shortened V by 4 bases and J by 2 bases, and 4 bases separated the two germline ends.

The chain joins TRBV5-3 to TRBJ2-6; 8 positions agree with TRBD1. TRBV5-3 is known as an ORF, though its function is uncertain. CDR3 size: 22 residues. Germline trimming cut 4 bases from V and 2 bases from J; bases unmatched to any gene: 23. CDR3 in amino acids: CARSGTGGASTRRNAGANVLTF. CDR3 nucleotide sequence: TGTGCCAGAAGCGGAACAGGGGGAGCGAGCACCAGGAGGAACGCTGGGGCCAACGTCCTGACTTTC.

This clone has only a few counts. V usage is TRBV7-2 and J usage is TRBJ2-7; D is uncertain. Germline-derived CDR1 and CDR2 are SGHTA and FQGNSA. The CDR3 has 13 amino acids. Trimming cost V 3 bases and J 3 bases, with 9 bases left between them. CDR3 coding DNA: TGTGCCAGCAGCTTTGGCAGACACTACGAGCAGTACTTC. Its translation is CASSFGRHYEQYF. Based on the CDR3 plus reference TRBV7-2 and TRBJ2-7, the full variable domain is GAGVSQSPSNKVTEKGKDVELRCDPISGHTALYWYRQSLGQGLEFLIYFQGNSAPDKSGLPSDRFSAERTGGSVSTLTIQRTQQEDSAVYLCASSFGRHYEQYFGPGTRLTVT.

The chain links TRBV5-1 to TRBJ2-5; D is unclear. The ends were cut back, 0 bases at V and 5 bases at J, with 5 bases in the middle. From germline, CDR1 is SGHRS and CDR2 YFSETQ. This CDR3 contains 12 residues. CDR3: CASSLVVETQYF. CDR3 nucleotides: TGCGCCAGCAGCTTGGTTGTGGAGACCCAGTACTTC. The variable domain in full, with the rest retrieved from reference TRBV5-1 and TRBJ2-5, is KAGVTQTPRYLIKTRGQQVTLSCSPISGHRSVSWYQQTPGQGLQFLFEYFSETQRNKGNFPGRFSGRQFSNSRSEMNVSTLELGDSALYLCASSLVVETQYFGPGTRLLVL.

The chain links TRBV14 to TRBJ2-1; 8 positions agree with TRBD2. After removal of 0 bases from V and 7 bases from J, the junction contained 5 bases not matched to a gene. Germline lookup yields CDR1 SGHDN and CDR2 FVKESK. This CDR3 has 15 residues. The CDR3 loop reads CASSQDYGRGNEQFF. The CDR3 DNA reads as TGTGCCAGCAGCCAAGATTACGGGAGGGGAAATGAGCAGTTCTTC.

The chain recombines TRBV5-1 with TRBJ1-1; TRBD1 agrees at 8 bases. The length of the CDR3 is 14 residues. Trimming at V came to 4 bases and at J to 1 base, leaving 3 bases not matched to a gene. Germline V CDR1 and CDR2: SGHRS, YFSETQ. In DNA, the CDR3 is TGCGCCAGCAGCACACAGGGGGAGAACACTGAAGCTTTCTTT. This encodes CASSTQGENTEAFF.

The rearrangement joins TRBV5-1 to TRBJ1-1; D remains ambiguous. V gave up 0 bases and J gave up 1 base, with 4 bases separating them. CDR1 and CDR2 from the germline V gene are SGHRS and YFSETQ. The CDR3 consists of 13 residues. The CDR3 DNA sequence: TGCGCCAGCAGCTTGGAAGGGAACACTGAAGCTTTCTTT. Encoded protein: CASSLEGNTEAFF.

This rearrangement joins TRBV7-6 to TRBJ2-7; either TRBD1 or TRBD2 may supply D (5 bases each). There are 14 residues in the CDR3. Germline CDR1 and CDR2: SGHVS and FNYEAQ. Trimming cost V 3 bases and J 4 bases, with 13 bases left between them. The DNA for the CDR3 is TGTGCCAGCAGCTTGACCGGGGCCTTTTACGAGCAGTACTTC. It yields the protein CASSLTGAFYEQYF.

The genes are TRBV6-5 and TRBJ2-1; a possible D gene is TRBD2 (6 bases). CDR1 is MNHEY and CDR2 is SVGAGI in the germline V gene. Trimming took off 7 bases at V and 8 bases at J, with 15 bases between the two ends. The CDR3 extends over 13 amino acids. CDR3 sequence (DNA): TGTGCCAGCACGGAGGGAGTCGTTTATGAGCAGTTCTTC. Translated, it gives CASTEGVVYEQFF.

This chain connects TRBV11-1 to TRBJ2-7, with D possibly being TRBD1 (5 bases). Trimming cost V 5 bases and J 3 bases, with 17 bases left between them. The germline CDR1 and CDR2 sequences are SGHAT and FQDESV (reference sequence). The CDR3 spans 15 residues. CDR3 amino acids: CASSIQVSRVYEQYF. The CDR3 bases are TGTGCCAGCAGCATACAGGTTTCGCGAGTCTACGAGCAGTACTTC.

This chain links TRBV7-8 with TRBJ2-7; tentatively, D is TRBD1 (5 bases). Trimming stripped 2 bases from V and 4 bases from J, with 9 bases between. The germline CDR1 and CDR2 sequences are SGHVS and FQNEAQ. The CDR3 contains 13 residues. CDR3 sequence (DNA): TGTGCCAGCAGCTTATACGACAGTTACGAGCAGTACTTC. It is translated as CASSLYDSYEQYF.

The gene calls are TRBV2 and TRBJ1-5; TRBD1 might be the D (5 bases). Trimming shortened V by 4 bases and J by 4 bases, and 8 bases separated the two germline ends. Germline-derived CDR1 and CDR2 are SNHLY and FYNNEI. CDR3 length: 13 amino acids. The CDR3 loop reads CASSGGPNQPQHF. CDR3 coding DNA: TGTGCCAGCAGTGGGGGCCCTAATCAGCCCCAGCATTTT.

The rearrangement uses TRBV4-1 and TRBJ1-1, with a possible D match to TRBD1 (5 bases). There are 17 residues in the CDR3. Trimming cost V 1 base and J 3 bases, with 18 bases left between them. Germline V CDR1 and CDR2: MGHRA, YSYEKL. CDR3 coding DNA: TGCGCCAGCAGCCAAGGTCCTCGGGCGGGGGGTTACACTGAAGCTTTCTTT. This translates into CASSQGPRAGGYTEAFF.

J is TRBJ1-5 and V is TRBV19; D gene unclear. The V gene lost 1 base and the J gene lost 0 bases, with 7 bases spanning the gap. The V gene's germline CDR1 is LNHDA and CDR2 SQIVND (reference sequence). The CDR3 sequence is 15 residues long. The CDR3 DNA sequence: TGTGCCAGTAGTATAGGAGGATTTAGCAATCAGCCCCAGCATTTT. Protein: CASSIGGFSNQPQHF.

The J gene is TRBJ2-1, the V gene TRBV10-1; D is unclear. The V gene's germline CDR1 is WNHNN and CDR2 SYGVQD (reference sequence). Trimming stripped 7 bases from V and 9 bases from J, with 16 bases between. The CDR3 covers 13 residues. CDR3 residues: CASNPSPSGEQFF. CDR3 nucleotide sequence: TGCGCCAGCAATCCGAGTCCAAGTGGTGAGCAGTTCTTC.

The V call is TRBV10-2, the J call TRBJ2-1, with TRBD1 matching 8 bases. This CDR3 spans 14 amino acids. The J segment lost 8 bases and the V segment lost 10 bases, leaving 13 bases of the junction unmatched. Germline assignment: CDR1 WSHSY and CDR2 SAAADI. The CDR3 DNA reads TGCGCCACCCTTAGAGGATCAGGGGGCGATGAGCAGTTCTTC. Its protein product is CATLRGSGGDEQFF.

The genes are TRBV5-6 and TRBJ1-6, with D possibly matching TRBD1 (6 bases). Germline V CDR1 and CDR2: SGHDT, YYEEEE. The CDR3 sequence is 15 residues long. V was clipped by 2 bases and J by 10 bases, with 16 bases between them. Written as DNA, the CDR3 is TGTGCCAGCAGCTTCACCGACAGGATGGTATCACCCCTCCACTTT. Protein sequence: CASSFTDRMVSPLHF.

The rearrangement joins TRBV2 to TRBJ1-6, with 7 bases aligning to TRBD1. Trimming cost V 8 bases and J 0 bases; bases outside gene matches: 16. Germline V gene data show CDR1 as SNHLY and CDR2 as FYNNEI. The CDR3 totals 19 residues. CDR3: CASVRERGPPSSYNSPLHF. CDR3 DNA: TGTGCCAGCGTGAGGGAGAGGGGGCCTCCGAGCTCCTATAATTCACCCCTCCACTTT.

The chain joins TRBV5-1 to TRBJ2-7; the match to TRBD1 covers 8 bases. V was pared by 4 bases and J by 7 bases, with 10 bases of the junction left unmatched. The CDR3 extends over 14 amino acids. Per germline, CDR1 SGHRS and CDR2 YFSETQ. The CDR3 protein is CASSPDRVSGEQYF. The CDR3 coding sequence is TGCGCCAGCAGCCCGGACAGGGTTTCGGGGGAGCAGTACTTC.

This clone was picked up a small number of times. The chain links TRBV19 to TRBJ1-5, with D maybe TRBD1 (5 bases). The V end lost 6 bases, the J end lost 9 bases, and 9 bases lay between the germline ends. The CDR3 is 11 amino acids. CDR1 and CDR2 from the germline V gene are LNHDA and SQIVND (reference sequence). CDR3: CASSTGPPQHF. As DNA, the CDR3 is TGTGCCAGTAGCACAGGACCGCCCCAGCATTTT.

This clone has only a few counts. The identical CDR3 is also encoded by other nucleotide sequences in the sample. The CDR3: CASSYGGVHNEQFF. The CDR3 DNA follows: TGTGCCAGCAGTTACGGGGGGGTCCACAATGAGCAGTTCTTC. V is TRBV6-6 and J is TRBJ2-1; TRBD2 matches at 7 bases. Per the germline V gene, CDR1 is MNHNY and CDR2 is SVGAGI (reference sequence). This CDR3 contains 14 residues. Trimming cost V 2 bases and J 5 bases; bases outside gene matches: 3.